The 25 T cell receptor beta chains below come from one sample, sequenced in a study of sequential checkpoint blockade in melanoma. Sequencing was performed with immunoSEQ multiplex PCR; in TCRdb, only in-frame clones are kept and a portion is missing. The sample records about 7,400 clones, about a quarter being singletons. Sample treatment: randomized to nivolumab then ipilimumab (arm A) or the reverse (arm B). Sequences were derived from tumor tissue (inferred from file names), sampled from a patient given nivolumab and ipilimumab in sequence. All receptors derive from a human donor with melanoma.

The rearrangement joins TRBV5-1 to TRBJ1-3; 8 positions match TRBD1. Germline trimming cut 1 base from V and 0 bases from J; bases unmatched to any gene: 12. The germline V gene encodes CDR1 SGHRS and CDR2 YFSETQ. The CDR3 runs to 19 residues. CDR3 in DNA: TGCGCCAGCAGCTTGCCTCAGCAGGGGGCTTTATTCTCTGGAAACACCATATATTTT. It specifies CASSLPQQGALFSGNTIYF.

This clone has just a few counts. V usage is TRBV9 and J usage is TRBJ1-2; D may be TRBD1 (5 bases). V shed 0 bases and J shed 4 bases, with 10 bases lying between them. CDR1 SGDLS and CDR2 YYNGEE come from the germline V gene. CDR3 size: 14 residues. The CDR3 nucleotides are TGTGCCAGCAGCGTAGGGGACGGACTCTATGGCTACACCTTC. Residues: CASSVGDGLYGYTF.

A few counts support this clone. The rearrangement links TRBV1 to TRBJ2-3. TRBV1 is classified as a pseudogene. This CDR3 region has 15 residues. The CDR3 sequence: CASSQEDRLTDTQYF. CDR3 DNA: TGCGCCAGCAGCCAAGAAGACCGGCTCACAGATACGCAGTATTTT.

The chain carries TRBV6-4 and TRBJ1-1; tentatively, D is TRBD1 (5 bases). Trimming cost V 10 bases and J 7 bases, with 13 bases left between them. CDR1 MRHNA and CDR2 SNTAGT come from the germline V gene. The CDR3 spans 11 residues. For the CDR3, the DNA is TGTGCCATCGGCAGGGCGTTTGAAGCTTTCTTT. Its translation: CAIGRAFEAFF.

This clone has just a few counts. CDR3 in amino acids: CASSYGTSGSNEQFF. Here the CDR3 DNA reads TGTGCCAGCAGTTACGGGACTAGCGGGAGCAATGAGCAGTTCTTC. The chain employs TRBV6-8 and TRBJ2-1; 14 nucleotides align to TRBD2. The CDR3 extends over 15 amino acids. Germline lookup yields CDR1 MNHGY and CDR2 SAAAGT. The junction had 0 bases not matched to a gene; V was cut back by 2 bases and J by 6 bases.

This clone was detected many times. The chain couples TRBV11-3 to TRBJ2-6; D call uncertain. Germline V gives CDR1 SGHNT, CDR2 YENEEA. Trimming cost V 5 bases and J 0 bases, with 11 bases left between them. CDR3 length: 16 residues. The CDR3 spells CASSATLNSGANVLTF. The CDR3 DNA is TGTGCCAGCAGCGCGACACTAAACTCTGGGGCCAACGTCCTGACTTTC.

The chain uses TRBV30 and TRBJ2-1, with TRBD2 as a possible D gene (5 bases). Germline V gene data show CDR1 as GTSNPN and CDR2 as SVGIG (reference sequence). Trimming stripped 5 bases from V and 0 bases from J, with 14 bases between. The CDR3 spans 15 residues. The CDR3 spells CAWATRLRSYNEQFF. The CDR3 region has the DNA TGTGCCTGGGCTACCCGACTACGCTCCTACAATGAGCAGTTCTTC.

As DNA, the CDR3 is TGTGCCAGCAGTGGGACTAGCGGGGGCAATGAGCAGTTCTTC. Translating gives CASSGTSGGNEQFF. V is TRBV6-8 and J is TRBJ2-1; 14 nucleotides align to TRBD2. The CDR3 consists of 14 residues. CDR1 MNHGY and CDR2 SAAAGT come from the germline V gene. Losses at the gene ends were 5 bases for V and 6 bases for J; bases not matched to a gene: 0.

The table lists this clone with many counts. The chain couples TRBV11-3 to TRBJ2-7; possibly TRBD1 for D (6 bases). Germline loops: CDR1 SGHNT, CDR2 YENEEA. Trimming took 3 bases from V and 2 from J, leaving 11 bases between them. The CDR3 totals 14 residues. Here the CDR3 reads CASSFETGTYEQYF. The CDR3 nucleotides read TGTGCCAGCAGCTTCGAAACAGGGACCTACGAGCAGTACTTC.

CDR3 coding DNA: TGTGCCAGCATTACGACAGGGGCGAATGAAAAACTGTTTTTT. It translates to CASITTGANEKLFF. The chain recombines TRBV28 with TRBJ1-4; TRBD1 matches 8 bases. J was trimmed by 5 bases and V by 7 bases; bases with no gene match: 6. CDR1 is MDHEN, CDR2 SYDVKM, per germline. The CDR3 is made up of 14 amino acids.

This chain uses TRBV19 with TRBJ2-3; a weak D match, TRBD1 (6 bases). V lost 9 bases and J 4 bases, leaving 14 bases between the germline ends. The germline CDR1 and CDR2 sequences are LNHDA and SQIVND (reference sequence). The CDR3 contains 13 residues. The CDR3 loop is CASGTQGADTQYF. The CDR3 DNA follows: TGTGCCAGCGGAACACAGGGCGCAGATACGCAGTATTTT. Variable domain in full (rest from reference TRBV19 and TRBJ2-3): DGGITQSPKYLFRKEGQNVTLSCEQNLNHDAMYWYRQDPGQGLRLIYYSQIVNDFQKGDIAEGYSVSREKKESFPLTVTSAQKNPTAFYLCASGTQGADTQYFGPGTRLTVL.

This clone was counted a few times. At one of its ends the junction is not consistent with the germline gene, which may arise from a read error. The chain links TRBV30 to TRBJ1-3; D is unresolved. The CDR3 extends over 12 amino acids. Germline V lookup: CDR1 GTSNPN, CDR2 SVGIG (reference sequence). The CDR3 here is CAWSAAGGHGIF. The CDR3 nucleotides read TGTGCCTGGAGTGCGGCTGGCGGCCACGGTATTTTT.

The chain combines TRBV29-1 with TRBJ1-2; 9 positions agree with TRBD1. From germline, CDR1 is SQVTM and CDR2 ANQGSEA. This CDR3 is 13 amino acids long. V lost 4 bases to trimming and J lost 2 bases; unmatched junction nucleotides: 2. CDR3 nucleotides: TGCAGCGTTGGGACAGGGGCCAACTATGGCTACACCTTC. Translated: CSVGTGANYGYTF. Filled out from reference TRBV29-1 and TRBJ1-2, the complete variable domain reads SAVISQKPSRDICQRGTSLTIQCQVDSQVTMMFWYRQQPGQSLTLIATANQGSEATYESGFVIDKFPISRPNLTFSTLTVSNMSPEDSSIYLCSVGTGANYGYTFGSGTRLTVV.

Relative to its sample, this clone is medium-sized (0.01 to 0.1%). This chain joins TRBV11-3 and TRBJ1-1; 10 positions match TRBD1. With V trimmed by 5 bases and J by 5 bases, 8 bases remained unmatched. Germline CDR1 and CDR2: SGHNT and YENEEA. This CDR3 spans 15 amino acids. The CDR3, as DNA: TGTGCCAGCAGCATGTTGACAGGGGGCTGGACTGAAGCTTTCTTT. It translates to CASSMLTGGWTEAFF.

The rearrangement uses TRBV14 and TRBJ1-5, with TRBD1 as a possible D gene (5 bases). CDR1 and CDR2 from the germline V gene are SGHDN and FVKESK. The CDR3 length is 14 residues. The germline V and J ends were trimmed by 2 bases and 3 bases, with 8 bases remaining between them. DNA for the CDR3: TGTGCCAGCAGCCAAAGGGGAAACAATCAGCCCCAGCATTTT. It translates to CASSQRGNNQPQHF.

This clone occurred once. The chain uses TRBV5-1 and TRBJ1-1; D is perhaps TRBD1 (5 bases). Trimming cost V 3 bases and J 0 bases, with 12 bases left between them. The V gene's germline CDR1 is SGHRS and CDR2 YFSETQ. This CDR3 has 15 amino acids. The CDR3, as DNA: TGCGCCAGCAGCTCCGAAACAGGAGTGAACACTGAAGCTTTCTTT. Amino acids: CASSSETGVNTEAFF. The full variable domain, its missing parts supplied by reference TRBV5-1 and TRBJ1-1, is KAGVTQTPRYLIKTRGQQVTLSCSPISGHRSVSWYQQTPGQGLQFLFEYFSETQRNKGNFPGRFSGRQFSNSRSEMNVSTLELGDSALYLCASSSETGVNTEAFFGQGTRLTVV.

The gene calls are TRBV29-1 and TRBJ2-7; 9 bases align to TRBD2. Germline V gene sequence: CDR1 SQVTM, CDR2 ANQGSEA. The ends lost 7 bases at V and 4 bases at J; junction bases unmatched: 8. The CDR3 covers 13 residues. The DNA for the CDR3 is TGCAGCGCCGAGCGGGAGGCAGGGTACGAGCAGTACTTC. It codes for CSAEREAGYEQYF.

This chain links TRBV5-1 with TRBJ1-4, with 8 bases aligning to TRBD1. The CDR3 totals 14 residues. The germline CDR1 and CDR2 sequences are SGHRS and YFSETQ. V was pared by 8 bases and J by 7 bases, with 10 bases of the junction left unmatched. The CDR3 sequence: CASWTGSYGEKLFF. DNA of the CDR3: TGCGCCAGTTGGACAGGGTCTTACGGTGAAAAACTGTTTTTT.

This chain connects TRBV5-1 to TRBJ2-2; the match to TRBD2 covers 12 bases. Germline V gives CDR1 SGHRS, CDR2 YFSETQ. V shed 0 bases, J shed 7 bases, and the junction held 10 bases outside the gene matches. CDR3 length: 18 amino acids. As DNA, the CDR3 is TGCGCCAGCAGCTTGGCACAGACTAGCGGGAGTGGTATCGGGGAGCTGTTTTTT. Translating it yields CASSLAQTSGSGIGELFF.

This clone has more than one count but fewer than ten. The rearrangement joins TRBV4-1 to TRBJ2-1, with TRBD2 matching 8 bases. V lost 3 bases, J lost 5 bases, and 15 bases stayed unmatched. Germline lookup yields CDR1 MGHRA and CDR2 YSYEKL. The CDR3 extends over 18 amino acids. CDR3 residues: CASSHHWPASGRNNEQFF. The DNA for the CDR3 is TGCGCCAGCAGCCATCACTGGCCGGCCAGCGGGAGAAACAATGAGCAGTTCTTC.

The rearrangement joins TRBV28 to TRBJ1-5, with no clear D. The V and J ends lost 3 bases and 0 bases respectively, with 12 bases between them. This CDR3 has 16 amino acids. The V gene's germline CDR1 is MDHEN and CDR2 SYDVKM. CDR3 DNA sequence: TGTGCCAGCAGTTTTATAGGGCCGGGTAGCAATCAGCCCCAGCATTTT. This encodes CASSFIGPGSNQPQHF.

This clone was counted only a few times. This chain links TRBV11-3 with TRBJ2-5; possible D gene TRBD1, 6 bases. The CDR3 has 15 amino acids. Germline V gene data show CDR1 as SGHNT and CDR2 as YENEEA. V shed 5 bases and J shed 0 bases, with 13 bases lying between them. This CDR3 reads CASSARQVYQETQYF. Here the CDR3 DNA reads TGTGCCAGCAGCGCCCGACAGGTCTACCAAGAGACCCAGTACTTC.

The sample holds a few counts of this clone. The junction does not match germline at one end; this may be a read error. This chain connects TRBV6-8 to TRBJ2-5; the match to TRBD1 covers 7 bases. CDR1 is MNHGY, CDR2 SAAAGT, per germline. There are 13 residues in the CDR3. CDR3 amino acids: CAISGTEQETQYF. In DNA form, the CDR3 reads TGTGCCATCAGTGGGACAGAACAAGAGACCCAGTACTTC.

Only a few counts were recorded for this clone. This chain uses TRBV28 with TRBJ2-7; 11 positions agree with TRBD2. Germline V gene data show CDR1 as MDHEN and CDR2 as SYDVKM. The CDR3 length is 17 residues. The V gene end was trimmed by 6 bases and the J gene end by 3 bases; junction bases not matched to a gene: 13. CDR3 in DNA: TGTGCCAGCAGGGGACTAGCGGAGGCGAAGTTCCACTACGAGCAGTACTTC. It specifies CASRGLAEAKFHYEQYF.

The chain combines TRBV11-3 with TRBJ1-5; D may be TRBD1 (5 bases). The CDR3 runs 14 residues. The germline V and J ends were trimmed by 4 bases and 2 bases, with 9 bases remaining between them. Germline assignment: CDR1 SGHNT and CDR2 YENEEA. CDR3 sequence: CASSSRGGNQPQHF. As DNA, the CDR3 is TGTGCCAGCAGCTCTCGGGGCGGCAATCAGCCCCAGCATTTT. The whole variable domain, remainder taken from reference TRBV11-3 and TRBJ1-5, is EAGVVQSPRYKIIEKKQPVAFWCNPISGHNTLYWYLQNLGQGPELLIRYENEEAVDDSQLPKDRFSAERLKGVDSTLKIQPAELGDSAVYLCASSSRGGNQPQHFGDGTRLSIL.